This T cell receptor (beta chain) was recovered during a study of T-cell reconstitution after alpha-beta-depleted transplantation in children. The CDR3 sequence is 14 residues long. The germline CDR1 and CDR2 sequences are SGHTA and FQGNSA. After removal of 4 bases from V and 3 bases from J, the junction contained 5 bases not matched to a gene. Preparation of the TCRbeta library involved a method that used unique molecular identifiers. TCRdb re-analysed the PCR reads in MiXCR, keeping a single row per CDR3 protein. The table shows around 530,000 distinct CDR3 sequences, with around a third occurring only once.

The material was PBMCs from the stem cell graft donor, obtained from the stem cell graft. This chain uses TRBV7-2 with TRBJ2-7; TRBD2 agrees at 8 bases. The source is a human donor who donated a stem cell graft to a child with aplastic anemia. The CDR3 DNA is TGTGCCAGCAGCTCCGTAGCGGGATTCTACGAGCAGTACTTC. Protein sequence: CASSSVAGFYEQYF.